The rows below give T cell receptor beta chains drawn from one sample of a study of shared clonotypes between healthy human individuals. The table came from immunoSEQ multiplex PCR; TCRdb's copy has only in-frame clones and leaves some out. The sample records 2,100,000 or so clones, nearly 97% being singletons. The sample consisted of naive CD4+ T cells sorted from blood. Source of these receptors: a man between 18 and 35 years old in good health. Each CDR3 is given with its conserved first and last residue. D genes are given only for firm matches.

TRBJ1-2 | - | TRBV19 | 12 | CASSISGNGYTF
TRBJ2-2 | TRBD1 | TRBV18 | 17 | CASSRYSGTANTGELFF
TRBJ1-1 | - | TRBV5-1 | 15 | CASSLSEGARTEAFF
TRBJ1-6 | TRBD1 | TRBV19 | 16 | CASSLRTGQYNSPLHF
TRBJ2-5 | - | TRBV25-1 | 14 | CASSRTVNQETQYF
- | - | TRBV15 | 12 | CATSRDLATQYF
TRBJ1-2 | - | TRBV21-1 | 15 | CASSKGTGANYGYTF
TRBJ1-4 | - | TRBV7-2 | 15 | CASSQPRATNEKLFF
TRBJ2-2 | TRBD2 | TRBV11-2 | 17 | CASSFLGGSGGTGELFF
TRBJ2-2 | - | TRBV9 | 15 | CASSVGGLNTGELFF
TRBJ1-1 | - | TRBV18 | 13 | CASCGDRNTEAFF
TRBJ1-6 | - | TRBV5-1 | 13 | CASGNKTNSPLHF
TRBJ2-1 | - | TRBV11-2 | 14 | CASSSTFSYNEQFF
TRBJ2-5 | - | TRBV5-8 | 15 | CASSVRSWYQETQYF
TRBJ2-7 | TRBD2 | TRBV30 | 14 | CAWGRLAGGNEQYF
TRBJ1-5 | TRBD1 | TRBV2 | 14 | CASSLTGGNQPQHF